Presented here are 32 T cell receptor beta chains from one specimen sequenced in a study of cytotoxic CD8 clonotypes in ibrutinib-treated CLL. Produced via immunoSEQ multiplex PCR; TCRdb's table is partial and in-frame only. Seen here are about 49,000 clones, approximately 53% observed once, and the top ten hold less than 35%. This sample comprised PBMCs, obtained after 12 months of ibrutinib treatment. All receptors derive from a human donor with chronic lymphocytic leukemia.

The sample holds a few counts of this clone. The DNA for the CDR3 is TGTGCCAGCAGTGAAGCCCTGGGTCTGGTAGCCAAAAACATTCAGTACTTC. This translates into CASSEALGLVAKNIQYF. V and J are TRBV6-1 and TRBJ2-4, with D hard to call. CDR1 and CDR2 from the germline V gene are MNHNS and SASEGT. CDR3 length: 17 amino acids. Trimming took off 0 bases at V and 0 bases at J, with 12 bases between the two ends.

This clone has just a few counts. V gene TRBV6-6 combines with J gene TRBJ2-7, with D possibly being TRBD1 (6 bases). V dropped 5 bases and J dropped 1 base, with 15 bases sitting between them. The germline CDR1 and CDR2 sequences are MNHNY and SVGAGI (reference sequence). The CDR3 has 15 residues. For the CDR3, the DNA is TGTGCCAGCAGTCCCCCGACAGGCCCATCCTACGAGCAGTACTTC. This encodes CASSPPTGPSYEQYF.

The gene calls are TRBV7-2 and TRBJ1-3, with unresolved D. This CDR3 comprises 16 residues. V lost 2 bases to trimming and J lost 0 bases, with 11 bases between them. Germline CDR1 and CDR2: SGHTA and FQGNSA. This chain's CDR3 is CASSLRAGGSGNTIYF. The CDR3, as DNA: TGTGCCAGCAGCTTACGGGCAGGAGGCTCTGGAAACACCATATATTTT.

This clone was counted only a few times. The V gene is TRBV11-2, the J gene TRBJ2-2; TRBD2 is a possible D gene (6 bases). Trimming removed 5 bases from V and 7 bases from J, with 23 bases in between. The length of the CDR3 is 17 residues. Germline CDR1 is SGHAT and CDR2 is FQNNGV. The CDR3 reads CASSPFEAGIWDGELFF. CDR3 DNA: TGTGCCAGCAGCCCCTTTGAGGCGGGAATCTGGGACGGGGAGCTGTTTTTT. Drawing the rest from reference TRBV11-2 and TRBJ2-2, the complete variable domain is EAGVAQSPRYKIIEKRQSVAFWCNPISGHATLYWYQQILGQGPKLLIQFQNNGVVDDSQLPKDRFSAERLKGVDSTLKIQPAKLEDSAVYLCASSPFEAGIWDGELFFGEGSRLTVL.

This chain connects TRBV28 to TRBJ2-1, with 7 bases lining up with TRBD1. V shed 6 bases and J 3 bases; nucleotides not matched to a gene: 5. Germline-derived CDR1 and CDR2 are MDHEN and SYDVKM. The CDR3 has 14 residues. This chain's CDR3 is CASRFRDSYNEQFF. The CDR3 DNA reads TGTGCCAGCAGATTCCGGGACAGCTACAATGAGCAGTTCTTC.

The rearrangement joins TRBV9 to TRBJ1-4, with D uncertain. The CDR3 totals 15 residues. Germline CDR1 SGDLS, CDR2 YYNGEE. V was trimmed by 0 bases and J by 4 bases, leaving 10 bases between them. CDR3 sequence: CASSVGPEGNEKLFF. CDR3 coding DNA: TGTGCCAGCAGCGTAGGTCCGGAGGGTAATGAAAAACTGTTTTTT.

The CDR3 region is CAISVGDRGAGANVLTF. The CDR3 bases are TGTGCCATCAGTGTAGGCGACAGGGGAGCTGGGGCCAACGTCCTGACTTTC. The V gene is TRBV10-3, the J gene TRBJ2-6; 8 nucleotides line up with TRBD1. J was trimmed by 2 bases and V by 4 bases; bases with no gene match: 7. The CDR3 length is 17 residues. Germline CDR1 reads ENHRY; CDR2 reads SYGVKD.

The CDR3 reads CAWRDRLNTEAFF. The CDR3 nucleotides read TGTGCCTGGCGGGACAGACTGAACACTGAAGCTTTCTTT. The chain has TRBV30 and TRBJ1-1; 7 nucleotides match TRBD1. The CDR3 is 13 amino acids. With V trimmed by 5 bases and J by 0 bases, 3 bases remained unmatched. CDR1 and CDR2 (germline): GTSNPN, SVGIG (reference sequence).

This clone was counted between two and nine times. The gene calls are TRBV7-6 and TRBJ2-1; the D gene is possibly TRBD2 (6 bases). V lost 0 bases, J lost 8 bases, and 26 bases lay in between. The CDR3 has 19 residues. Germline CDR1 and CDR2: SGHVS and FNYEAQ. The CDR3 DNA reads as TGTGCCAGCAGCTTAGCGGGCGGGACCCCCTACTTTGCCGGGGATGAGCAGTTCTTC. It codes for CASSLAGGTPYFAGDEQFF.

The chain recombines TRBV9 with TRBJ1-2, with 7 bases lining up with TRBD1. V trimming: 4 bases; J trimming: 7 bases; junction bases outside the gene matches: 13. CDR1 is SGDLS and CDR2 is YYNGEE in the germline V gene. The CDR3 extends over 15 amino acids. The CDR3 protein is CASSSTGWGQSGYTF. The CDR3 DNA reads TGTGCCAGCAGCTCGACAGGGTGGGGGCAGTCTGGCTACACCTTC.

This chain connects TRBV2 to TRBJ2-3; no reliable D call. Germline V gives CDR1 SNHLY, CDR2 FYNNEI. Trimming pared 7 bases from V and 2 bases from J, leaving 7 bases between. CDR3 length: 12 residues. The CDR3 is CASIPDTDTQYF. In DNA, the CDR3 is TGTGCCAGCATCCCGGACACAGATACGCAGTATTTT. Supplemented by reference TRBV2 and TRBJ2-3, the full variable domain reads EPEVTQTPSHQVTQMGQEVILRCVPISNHLYFYWYRQILGQKVEFLVSFYNNEISEKSEIFDDQFSVERPDGSNFTLKIRSTKLEDSAMYFCASIPDTDTQYFGPGTRLTVL.

This clone was counted between two and nine times. The V and J genes are TRBV27 and TRBJ2-7, with TRBD2 identical over 12 bases. The germline gives CDR1 MNHEY, CDR2 SMNVEV (reference sequence). J lost 5 bases, V lost 3 bases, and 8 bases had no gene match. This CDR3 is 16 amino acids long. CDR3 sequence reads: CASSFNLAGGPDEQYF. The CDR3 coding sequence is TGTGCCAGCAGTTTTAATCTAGCGGGAGGGCCTGACGAGCAGTACTTC.

This clone was detected a few times. This chain uses TRBV30 with TRBJ2-1; D remains ambiguous. Trimming took 2 bases from V and 8 from J, leaving 7 bases between them. Germline lookup yields CDR1 GTSNPN and CDR2 SVGIG (reference sequence). The length of the CDR3 is 11 residues. CDR3 amino acids: CAWSNLDEQFF. The CDR3 DNA reads as TGTGCCTGGAGTAATTTGGATGAGCAGTTCTTC.

V usage is TRBV5-4 and J usage is TRBJ2-3, with 14 bases matching TRBD2. The CDR3 totals 16 residues. V was clipped by 3 bases and J by 6 bases; unmatched bases: 6. The germline V gene encodes CDR1 SGHNT and CDR2 YYREEE (reference sequence). The CDR3 DNA is TGTGCCAGCAGCTGGATGACTAGCGGGAGGGGGGATACGCAGTATTTT. Its translation: CASSWMTSGRGDTQYF.

The rearrangement joins TRBV6-5 to TRBJ1-6; D is unresolved. There are 16 residues in the CDR3. The germline CDR1 and CDR2 sequences are MNHEY and SVGAGI. V was clipped by 3 bases and J by 0 bases, with 9 bases between them. The CDR3 here is CASSYQESSYNSPLHF. CDR3 nucleotide sequence: TGTGCCAGCAGTTATCAGGAGAGCTCCTATAATTCACCCCTCCACTTT.

This clone has just a few counts. This chain joins TRBV27 and TRBJ1-3; TRBD1 might be the D (5 bases). V lost 6 bases to trimming and J lost 9 bases, with 15 bases between them. Per germline, CDR1 MNHEY and CDR2 SMNVEV (reference sequence). This CDR3 spans 13 amino acids. CDR3 in DNA: TGTGCCAGCAGACCGCAGGGCCAAGGCACCATATATTTT. Its protein is CASRPQGQGTIYF.

The chain recombines TRBV18 with TRBJ2-7; TRBD1 is a possible D gene (5 bases). Germline V CDR1 and CDR2: KGHSH, LQKENI. This CDR3 region has 14 residues. The V end lost 0 bases, the J end lost 1 base, and 7 bases lay between the germline ends. The CDR3 DNA sequence: TGTGCCAGCTCACCACCGGCAGGGTCCTACGAGCAGTACTTC. Translation gives CASSPPAGSYEQYF.

The chain employs TRBV2 and TRBJ2-6; a possible D gene is TRBD1 (6 bases). This CDR3 has 15 amino acids. Germline values: CDR1 SNHLY, CDR2 FYNNEI. The germline V and J ends were trimmed by 8 bases and 0 bases, with 11 bases remaining between them. The CDR3 here is CASAGANSGANVLTF. The CDR3 DNA follows: TGTGCCAGCGCAGGGGCCAACTCTGGGGCCAACGTCCTGACTTTC.

This clone was detected only a few times. The genes are TRBV6-1 and TRBJ2-5; the D call may be TRBD1 or TRBD2 (5 bases each). Germline V lookup: CDR1 MNHNS, CDR2 SASEGT. CDR3 length: 14 residues. V lost 5 bases and J lost 7, with 17 bases in between. CDR3 in amino acids: CASSPDIGTGTQYF. As DNA, the CDR3 is TGTGCCAGCAGTCCCGATATCGGGACCGGGACCCAGTACTTC.

The chain couples TRBV7-2 to TRBJ1-6; 12 positions agree with TRBD1. The germline V gene has CDR1 SGHTA and CDR2 FQGNSA. The CDR3 totals 16 residues. J was trimmed by 6 bases and V by 5 bases; bases with no gene match: 5. The CDR3 DNA sequence: TGTGCCAGCAGCACGGGACAGGGGGCGCTTAATTCACCCCTCCACTTT. This codes for CASSTGQGALNSPLHF. Full variable domain (outside the CDR3, taken from reference TRBV7-2 and TRBJ1-6): GAGVSQSPSNKVTEKGKDVELRCDPISGHTALYWYRQSLGQGLEFLIYFQGNSAPDKSGLPSDRFSAERTGGSVSTLTIQRTQQEDSAVYLCASSTGQGALNSPLHFGNGTRLTVT.

The chain uses TRBV2 and TRBJ2-7; weak D call: TRBD1 (5 bases). Germline CDR1 is SNHLY and CDR2 is FYNNEI. Trimming stripped 6 bases from V and 4 bases from J, with 22 bases between. This CDR3 is built from 16 residues. The CDR3 sequence is CASRSTQGKPTYEQYF. The CDR3 DNA reads TGTGCCAGCAGAAGTACCCAGGGAAAACCAACTTACGAGCAGTACTTC.

V and J are TRBV20-1 and TRBJ1-1, with no clear D. CDR1 DFQATT and CDR2 SNEGSKA come from the germline V gene (reference sequence). The CDR3 consists of 11 residues. The V and J ends lost 6 bases and 1 base respectively, with 6 bases between them. In DNA, the CDR3 is TGCAGTGCAACAGAGAACACTGAAGCTTTCTTT. It codes for CSATENTEAFF.

The rearrangement joins TRBV28 to TRBJ2-7; the D gene is possibly TRBD2 (5 bases). This CDR3 is 12 amino acids long. V lost 3 bases and J lost 4, with 7 bases in between. The germline gives CDR1 MDHEN, CDR2 SYDVKM. CDR3 region: CASSLRRYEQYF. CDR3 nucleotide sequence: TGTGCCAGCAGTTTGAGGAGGTACGAGCAGTACTTC.

This clone came up a few times. The chain uses TRBV6-6 and TRBJ2-7; no reliable D call. This CDR3 spans 14 amino acids. V was trimmed by 2 bases and J by 2 bases, leaving 10 bases between them. CDR1 is MNHNY, CDR2 SVGAGI, per germline (reference sequence). The CDR3 sequence: CASSYPTETYEQYF. CDR3 sequence (DNA): TGTGCCAGCAGTTACCCTACTGAAACCTACGAGCAGTACTTC.

This clone was counted many times. The chain recombines TRBV18 with TRBJ1-1, with D perhaps TRBD1 (5 bases). The CDR3 runs 12 residues. Per the germline V gene, CDR1 is KGHSH and CDR2 is LQKENI. Trimming removed 3 bases from V and 7 bases from J, with 9 bases in between. The CDR3 loop reads CASSPIQGEAFF. CDR3 coding DNA: TGTGCCAGCTCACCCATCCAGGGTGAAGCTTTCTTT.

This clone was observed at least ten times. The chain combines TRBV15 with TRBJ2-2; possible D gene TRBD1, 6 bases. Deletions cut 9 bases from V and 5 bases from J, with 13 bases between. Germline CDR1 is LNHNV and CDR2 is YYDKDF (reference sequence). This CDR3 region has 13 residues. The CDR3 coding sequence is TGTGCCACTACGCAGGGGAAAACCGGGGAGCTGTTTTTT. Amino acid sequence: CATTQGKTGELFF.

This chain links TRBV6-1 with TRBJ1-5; maybe TRBD1 (6 bases). The CDR3 consists of 14 residues. From germline, CDR1 is MNHNS and CDR2 SASEGT. Trimming stripped 8 bases from V and 5 bases from J, with 16 bases between. The CDR3 nucleotides read TGTGCCAGCTCAGGGGCAGGGTCCCATCAGCCCCAGCATTTT. This encodes CASSGAGSHQPQHF.

The V and J genes are TRBV6-6 and TRBJ1-3; the D is unclear. The germline V gene has CDR1 MNHNY and CDR2 SVGAGI (reference sequence). The CDR3 contains 12 residues. Trimming took off 6 bases at V and 7 bases at J, with 10 bases between the two ends. CDR3 sequence: CASSRLGNTIYF. DNA for the CDR3: TGTGCCAGCAGCCGTTTGGGCAACACCATATATTTT.

The chain uses TRBV19 and TRBJ1-2; D is possibly TRBD1 (5 bases). CDR1 and CDR2 from the germline V gene are LNHDA and SQIVND (reference sequence). V dropped 3 bases and J dropped 8 bases, with 13 bases sitting between them. The CDR3 extends over 13 amino acids. The CDR3 DNA is TGTGCCAGTAGTATTGGGACTGGGGACGGCTACACCTTC. Its protein is CASSIGTGDGYTF.

This rearrangement joins TRBV27 to TRBJ2-7; D ambiguous. CDR3 length: 13 amino acids. Trimming left V 4 bases short and J 1 base short, with 8 bases between. Germline values: CDR1 MNHEY, CDR2 SMNVEV (reference sequence). CDR3 nucleotides: TGTGCCAGCAGTTCACTCCTATCCTACGAGCAGTACTTC. Translated: CASSSLLSYEQYF.

The chain is built from TRBV6-1 and TRBJ1-1, with 7 nucleotides matching TRBD1. Germline values: CDR1 MNHNS, CDR2 SASEGT. CDR3 length: 15 residues. V dropped 4 bases and J dropped 6; count of bases not matched to a gene: 11. The CDR3 DNA follows: TGTGCCAGCAGTGGAGCAGAACACAGGGGCGCTGAAGCTTTCTTT. As protein: CASSGAEHRGAEAFF.

V usage is TRBV13 and J usage is TRBJ2-1, with 11 bases identical to TRBD2. V was pared by 4 bases and J by 10 bases, with 12 bases of the junction left unmatched. The CDR3 has 16 amino acids. Germline CDR1 and CDR2: PRHDT and FYEKMQ (reference sequence). The CDR3, as DNA: TGTGCCAGCAGCTCGGGGAGACTAGCGGGATTCCGAGAGCAGTTCTTC. This encodes CASSSGRLAGFREQFF.